This TCR beta chain was retrieved from a study of CD8 T cells in Susac syndrome. The CDR3 has 15 amino acids. Deletions cut 5 bases from V and 1 base from J, with 13 bases between. Germline-derived CDR1 and CDR2 are MNHNS and SASEGT. The patients serving as multiple sclerosis controls were treatment-naive. They had stable or active relapsing-remitting disease and fulfilled revised McDonald criteria. RNA, at about 0.45 to 1 ug, was reverse transcribed with random hexamers. Multiplex immunoSEQ PCR targeted 54 Vbeta and 13 Jbeta TCR beta segments. TCRdb ran MiXCR on the immunoSEQ multiplex PCR reads and lists one entry per CDR3 protein. The table lists a few hundred thousand distinct CDR3 sequences, 85% to 90% of them singletons.

This rearrangement joins TRBV6-1 to TRBJ2-3, with D perhaps matching TRBD1 (6 bases). This TCR came from a human donor with multiple sclerosis. The sample comprised CD8+ T cells from PBMCs. The CDR3 nucleotides read TGTGCCAGCAGTCACAGGGACATAGGCACAGATACGCAGTATTTT. Its translation is CASSHRDIGTDTQYF.